The clone carrying this TCR beta chain was seen ten or more times. Its antigen is as yet unknown. This sample was taken from a study of T cells in Graves' hyperthyroidism and ophthalmopathy. Amplified TCR beta CDR3 regions came from RNA transcripts. Carried out on the TCR CDR3, a first-round RT-PCR used the HTBI primer set. Via MiXCR, TCRdb re-called the multiplex PCR reads, giving one row per CDR3 protein. The sample has a few hundred thousand distinct CDR3 sequences, less than 15% seen once. Study-wide points: Classification by a 13 V-J model distinguished ophthalmopathy from stable hyperthyroidism.

V lost 5 bases, J lost 5 bases, and 16 bases lay in between. The CDR3 totals 14 residues. In germline, CDR1 is SQVTM, CDR2 ANQGSEA. The rearrangement uses TRBV29-1 and TRBJ1-5, with D possibly TRBD1 on 6 matching bases. This receptor was obtained from a woman in her forties with Graves' hyperthyroidism that later progressed to Graves' ophthalmopathy. Material for sequencing was blood. The CDR3 loop is CSVPSGGRYQPQHF. CDR3 nucleotide sequence: TGCAGCGTTCCTAGCGGGGGCCGTTATCAGCCCCAGCATTTT. The full variable domain, with the rest looked up from reference TRBV29-1 and TRBJ1-5, is SAVISQKPSRDICQRGTSLTIQCQVDSQVTMMFWYRQQPGQSLTLIATANQGSEATYESGFVIDKFPISRPNLTFSTLTVSNMSPEDSSIYLCSVPSGGRYQPQHFGDGTRLSIL.